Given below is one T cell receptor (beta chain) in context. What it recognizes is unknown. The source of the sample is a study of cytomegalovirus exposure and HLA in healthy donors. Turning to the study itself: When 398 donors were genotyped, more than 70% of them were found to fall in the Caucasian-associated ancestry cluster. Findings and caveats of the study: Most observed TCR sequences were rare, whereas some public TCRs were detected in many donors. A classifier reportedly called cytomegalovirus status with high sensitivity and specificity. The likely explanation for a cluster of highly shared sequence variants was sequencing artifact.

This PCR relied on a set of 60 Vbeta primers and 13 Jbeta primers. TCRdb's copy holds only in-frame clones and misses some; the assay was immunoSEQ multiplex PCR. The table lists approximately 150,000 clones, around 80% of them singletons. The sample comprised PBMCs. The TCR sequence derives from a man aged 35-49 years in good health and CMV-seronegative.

The CDR3 region has the DNA TGTGCCAGCAGCTCAGGACCGGCTGGGAGCAAAGCCAAAAACATTCAGTACTTC. Its translation: CASSSGPAGSKAKNIQYF. The rearrangement joins TRBV11-2 to TRBJ2-4; possible D gene TRBD2, 5 bases. With 4 bases removed from V and 0 bases from J, the gap between germline ends came to 19 bases. The CDR3 consists of 18 residues. Looked up from germline, CDR1 is SGHAT and CDR2 is FQNNGV. Complete variable domain (other parts from reference TRBV11-2 and TRBJ2-4): EAGVAQSPRYKIIEKRQSVAFWCNPISGHATLYWYQQILGQGPKLLIQFQNNGVVDDSQLPKDRFSAERLKGVDSTLKIQPAKLEDSAVYLCASSSGPAGSKAKNIQYFGAGTRLSVL.